This T cell receptor beta chain was recorded in a study of cytomegalovirus exposure and HLA in healthy donors. A note on this clone: The antigen is undetermined.

PCR primers comprised 60 Vbeta and 13 Jbeta primers. Under the authors' procedure: Some 11 million of the 80 million or so unique TCR beta chains counted in a later analysis were shared. Here immunoSEQ multiplex PCR was the method, and the copy in TCRdb shows in-frame clones only, minus some. V, J and clone size are taken as reported in that table, and D and trimming were inferred from the DNA itself. The sample includes 110,000 to 150,000 clones, around 84% of them seen just once. General study findings and limits: Later work associated approximately 17,000 TCR beta sequences with HLA alleles at 0.05 false discovery rate.

The trim removed 1 base at V and 4 bases at J, leaving 6 bases unmatched. CDR3 length: 17 amino acids. CDR1 and CDR2 from the germline V gene are LGHNA and YNFKEQ. The sequence came from a boy younger than 10 in good health and CMV-seronegative. This sequence joins TRBV4-2 and TRBJ2-1; the match to TRBD2 covers 11 bases. Sequencing input: PBMCs. DNA for the CDR3: TGTGCCAGCAGCCAAGTTGAACCTAGCGGGGGGTACAATGAGCAGTTCTTC. It encodes CASSQVEPSGGYNEQFF.